This paragraph covers one TCR beta chain sequence. What it recognizes is unknown. The data belong to a study of T-cell memory formation after mild COVID-19. About the research overall: TCR clusters largely stayed donor specific. Points from the study as a whole: Chiefly within CM and EM were the contracting CD4+ clones; CD8+ ones were within EMRA.

TCRdb called the 5' RACE reads again in MiXCR, with one record for every CDR3 protein. This table holds 150,000 or so distinct CDR3 sequences, about 14% found once. Germline-derived CDR1 and CDR2 are SGHKS and YYEKEE (reference sequence). The CDR3 sequence is 15 residues long. J was trimmed by 3 bases and V by 4 bases; bases with no gene match: 10. The sequence came from an adult woman who had mild COVID-19 (a few samples of this study predate the infection). Cell type and time point are not known. Sample: PBMCs or a T cell subset sorted from them (not recorded which). The chain recombines TRBV5-5 with TRBJ2-7, with TRBD1 matching over 7 bases. The CDR3 nucleotides read TGTGCCAGCAGCAGGGGACAGCAAGCGTACTACGAGCAGTACTTC. It codes for CASSRGQQAYYEQYF. Based on the CDR3 plus reference TRBV5-5 and TRBJ2-7, the full variable domain is DAGVTQSPTHLIKTRGQQVTLRCSPISGHKSVSWYQQVLGQGPQFIFQYYEKEERGRGNFPDRFSARQFPNYSSELNVNALLLGDSALYLCASSRGQQAYYEQYFGPGTRLTVT.